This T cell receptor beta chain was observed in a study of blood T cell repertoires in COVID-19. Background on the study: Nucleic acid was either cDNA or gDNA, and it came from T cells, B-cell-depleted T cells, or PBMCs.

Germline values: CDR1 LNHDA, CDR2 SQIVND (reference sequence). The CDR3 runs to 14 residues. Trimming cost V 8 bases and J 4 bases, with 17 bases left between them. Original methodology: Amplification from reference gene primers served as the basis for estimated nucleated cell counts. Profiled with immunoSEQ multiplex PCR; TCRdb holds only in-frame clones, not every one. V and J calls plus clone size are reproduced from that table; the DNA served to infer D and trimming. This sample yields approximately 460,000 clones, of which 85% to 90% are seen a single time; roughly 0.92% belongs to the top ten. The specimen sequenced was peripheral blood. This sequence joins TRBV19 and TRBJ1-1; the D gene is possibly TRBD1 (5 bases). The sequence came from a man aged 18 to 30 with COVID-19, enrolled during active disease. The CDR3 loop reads CASAARLGGTEAFF. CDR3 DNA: TGTGCCAGTGCCGCGCGATTGGGGGGCACTGAAGCTTTCTTT. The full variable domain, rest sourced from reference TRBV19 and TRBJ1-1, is DGGITQSPKYLFRKEGQNVTLSCEQNLNHDAMYWYRQDPGQGLRLIYYSQIVNDFQKGDIAEGYSVSREKKESFPLTVTSAQKNPTAFYLCASAARLGGTEAFFGQGTRLTVV.